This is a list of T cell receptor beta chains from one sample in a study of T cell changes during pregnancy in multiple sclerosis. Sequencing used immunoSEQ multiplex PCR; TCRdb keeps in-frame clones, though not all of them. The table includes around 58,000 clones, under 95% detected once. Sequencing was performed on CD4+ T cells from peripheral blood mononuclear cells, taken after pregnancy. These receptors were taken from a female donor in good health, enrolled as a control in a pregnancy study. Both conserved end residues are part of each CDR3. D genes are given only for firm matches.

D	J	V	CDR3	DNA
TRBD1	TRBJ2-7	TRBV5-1	CASSLYGLGPPGQRYEQYF	TGCGCCAGCAGCTTGTATGGGCTGGGGCCACCGGGACAGCGCTACGAGCAGTACTTC
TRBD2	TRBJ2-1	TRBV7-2	CASNSGGQQGSEQFF	TGTGCCAGCAATTCGGGGGGGCAGCAGGGGAGTGAGCAGTTCTTC
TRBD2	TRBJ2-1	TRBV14	CASSPSGGTYNEQFF	TGTGCCAGCAGCCCTAGCGGGGGGACATACAATGAGCAGTTCTTC
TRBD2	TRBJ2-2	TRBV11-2	CASSPPTSGGSGELFF	TGTGCCAGCAGCCCCCCAACTAGCGGGGGATCCGGGGAGCTGTTTTTT
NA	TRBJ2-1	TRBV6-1	CASSGNRGGSYNEQFF	TGTGCCAGCAGTGGGAACAGGGGAGGCTCCTACAATGAGCAGTTCTTC
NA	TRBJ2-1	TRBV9	CASSEGGALANEQFF	TGTGCCAGCAGCGAGGGGGGGGCCTTGGCAAATGAGCAGTTCTTC
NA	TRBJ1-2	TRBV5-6	CASSLVRGLHYGYTF	TGTGCCAGCAGCTTGGTGAGAGGGCTTCACTATGGCTACACCTTC
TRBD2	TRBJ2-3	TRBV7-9	CASSSQTSGGPDTQYF	TGTGCCAGCAGCTCCCAGACTAGCGGGGGGCCAGATACGCAGTATTTT
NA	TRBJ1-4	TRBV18	CASSMTETNEKLFF	TGTGCCAGCTCTATGACTGAAACTAATGAAAAACTGTTTTTT
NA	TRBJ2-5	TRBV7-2	CASSPQGSPEETQYF	TGTGCCAGCAGCCCCCAGGGGAGTCCGGAAGAGACCCAGTACTTC
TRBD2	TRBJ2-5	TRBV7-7	CASSFGGAGETQYF	TGTGCTAGCAGCTTCGGGGGGGCCGGTGAGACCCAGTACTTC
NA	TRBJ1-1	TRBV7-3	CASSSTGRDTEAFF	TGTGCCAGCAGCTCAACGGGGAGAGACACTGAAGCTTTCTTT
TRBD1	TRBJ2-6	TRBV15	CATNRGTGVGTSGANVLTF	TGTGCCACCAACCGGGGGACAGGGGTTGGGACCTCTGGGGCCAACGTCCTGACTTTC